These 3 T cell receptor beta chains share one sample of origin, sequenced in a study of CD8 T cells in Susac syndrome. RNA in amounts of roughly 0.5 to 1 ug was reverse transcribed with random hexamers. Each CDR3 protein gets one entry after TCRdb re-called the immunoSEQ multiplex PCR reads with MiXCR. The data show under 200,000 distinct CDR3 sequences, about 95% seen once. Source material: CD8+ T cells from PBMCs. All receptors derive from a human donor with Susac syndrome.

The chain couples TRBV5-6 to TRBJ1-2, with D uncertain. V lost 0 bases and J lost 5, with 5 bases in between. CDR1 and CDR2 (germline): SGHDT, YYEEEE. The CDR3 has 12 amino acids. The CDR3 protein is CASSLAGYGYTF. The CDR3 DNA is TGTGCCAGCAGCTTGGCCGGGTATGGCTACACCTTC.

J is TRBJ2-2 and V is TRBV6-5; D is undetermined. The CDR3 length is 15 residues. Looked up from germline, CDR1 is MNHEY and CDR2 is SVGAGI. Trimming cost V 0 bases and J 4 bases, with 9 bases left between them. CDR3 in DNA: TGTGCCAGCAGTTACTCTTCCGGACCCACCGGGGAGCTGTTTTTT. Translated: CASSYSSGPTGELFF.

This clonotype was picked up one time. The CDR3 DNA follows: TGTGCCAGCAGCTTAGACTCTCGCCCTGGAAACACCATATATTTT. Translation gives CASSLDSRPGNTIYF. V and J are TRBV7-9 and TRBJ1-3, with D hard to call. Germline V gene data show CDR1 as SEHNR and CDR2 as FQNEAQ (reference sequence). The CDR3 sequence is 15 residues long. V was clipped by 1 base and J by 2 bases, with 9 bases between them.